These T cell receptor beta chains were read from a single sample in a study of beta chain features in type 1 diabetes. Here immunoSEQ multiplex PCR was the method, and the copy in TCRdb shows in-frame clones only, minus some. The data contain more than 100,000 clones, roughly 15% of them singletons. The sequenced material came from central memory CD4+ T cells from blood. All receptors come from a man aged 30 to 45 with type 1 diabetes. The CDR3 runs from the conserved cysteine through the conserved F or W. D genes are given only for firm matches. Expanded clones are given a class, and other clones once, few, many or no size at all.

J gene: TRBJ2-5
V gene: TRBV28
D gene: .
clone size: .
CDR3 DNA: TGTGCCAGCACCTCCGAAGTAGGGTATCAAGAGACCCAGTACTTC
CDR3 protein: CASTSEVGYQETQYF

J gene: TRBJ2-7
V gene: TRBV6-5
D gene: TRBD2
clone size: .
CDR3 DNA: TGTGCCAGCAGTTACCTTTCTAGCGGGGCGAGTGAGCAGTACTTC
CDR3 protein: CASSYLSSGASEQYF

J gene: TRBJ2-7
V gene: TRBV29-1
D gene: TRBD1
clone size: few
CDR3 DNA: TGCAGCGCCCGGGACAGGGGGTTCTCCTACGAGCAGTACTTC
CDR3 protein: CSARDRGFSYEQYF

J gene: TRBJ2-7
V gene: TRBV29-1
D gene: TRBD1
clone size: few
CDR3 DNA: TGCAGCGTAGAACACGACAGGGGGGCCTACGAGCAGTACTTC
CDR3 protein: CSVEHDRGAYEQYF

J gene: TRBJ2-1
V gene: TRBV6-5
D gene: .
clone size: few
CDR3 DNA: TGTGCCAGCAGCTCCTCTAGCGTTGAGCAGTTCTTC
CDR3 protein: CASSSSSVEQFF

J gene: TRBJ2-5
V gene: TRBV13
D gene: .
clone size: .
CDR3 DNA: TGTGCCAGCAGCCCCACAGGCGAACAGACCCAGTACTTC
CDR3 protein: CASSPTGEQTQYF

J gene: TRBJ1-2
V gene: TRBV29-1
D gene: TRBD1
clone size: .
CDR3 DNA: TGCAGCGTTGAAACAGGGGGTAGTGGCTACACCTTC
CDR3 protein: CSVETGGSGYTF

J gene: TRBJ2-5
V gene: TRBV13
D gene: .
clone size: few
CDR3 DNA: TGTGCCAGCAGCTTGTTAGCGGAACAAGAGACCCAGTACTTC
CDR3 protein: CASSLLAEQETQYF

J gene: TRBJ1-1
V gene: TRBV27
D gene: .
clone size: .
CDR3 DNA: TGTGCCAGCAGTTTATGGGATGGGAGGGACACTGAAGCTTTCTTT
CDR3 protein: CASSLWDGRDTEAFF

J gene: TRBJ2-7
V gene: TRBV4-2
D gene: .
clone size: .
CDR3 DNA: TGTGCCAGCAGCCAAGGTGGGACGGGATCCTACGAGCAGTACTTC
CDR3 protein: CASSQGGTGSYEQYF

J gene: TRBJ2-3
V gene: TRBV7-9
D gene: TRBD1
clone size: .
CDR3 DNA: TGTGCCAGCAGCTTAGTGGTCTCCGGACAGGGTAGGGCAGATACGCAGTATTTT
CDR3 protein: CASSLVVSGQGRADTQYF

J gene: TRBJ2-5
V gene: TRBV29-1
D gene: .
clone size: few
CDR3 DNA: TGCAGCGTTGAAAAACAGGGCGGAGAGACCCAGTACTTC
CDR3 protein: CSVEKQGGETQYF

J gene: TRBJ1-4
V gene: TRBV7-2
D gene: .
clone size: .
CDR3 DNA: TGTGCCAGCAGCTTTCACATGACAACTAATGAAAAACTGTTTTTT
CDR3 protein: CASSFHMTTNEKLFF

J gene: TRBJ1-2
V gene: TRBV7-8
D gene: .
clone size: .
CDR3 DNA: TGTGCCAGCAGTCCATCCCTCGTGAAGGGCCATGGCTACACCTTC
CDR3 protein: CASSPSLVKGHGYTF

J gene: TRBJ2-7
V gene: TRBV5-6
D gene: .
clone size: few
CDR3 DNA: TGTGCCAGCAGTCGACACCCCTACGAGCAGTACTTC
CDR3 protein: CASSRHPYEQYF

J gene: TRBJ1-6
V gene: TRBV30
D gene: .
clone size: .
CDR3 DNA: TGTGCCTGGACCGGGACACTTGGTAATTCACCCCTCCACTTT
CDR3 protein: CAWTGTLGNSPLHF

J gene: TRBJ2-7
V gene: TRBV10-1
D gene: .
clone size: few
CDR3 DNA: TGCGCCAGCAGTGAGTCTGCAGGGGCCAGCTCCTACGAGCAGTACTTC
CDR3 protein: CASSESAGASSYEQYF

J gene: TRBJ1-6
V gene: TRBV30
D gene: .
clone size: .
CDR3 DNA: TGTGCCACCTCCGGGTCCTATAATTCACCCCTCCACTTT
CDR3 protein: CATSGSYNSPLHF

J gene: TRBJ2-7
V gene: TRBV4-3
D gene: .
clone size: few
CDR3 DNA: TGCGCCAGCAGCCAAGAAGCATTCCCCGATAATCCCGAGCAGTACTTC
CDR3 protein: CASSQEAFPDNPEQYF

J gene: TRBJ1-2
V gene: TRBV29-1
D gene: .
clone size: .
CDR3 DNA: TGCAGCGTTGCCTCGGCGGTCTGGAGCTACACCTTC
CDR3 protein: CSVASAVWSYTF

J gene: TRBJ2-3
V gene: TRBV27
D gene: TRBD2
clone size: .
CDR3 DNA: TGTGCCAGCAAGGAGAGCGGGGGGCCAACAGATACGCAGTATTTT
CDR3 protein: CASKESGGPTDTQYF

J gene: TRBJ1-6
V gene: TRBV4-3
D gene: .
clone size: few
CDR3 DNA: TGCGCCAGCAGCCAAGATCTTGGGGACCACCTCCACTTT
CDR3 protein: CASSQDLGDHLHF

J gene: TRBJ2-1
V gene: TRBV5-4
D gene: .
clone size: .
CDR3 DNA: TGTGCCAGCAGCCCCGATTCGCGGACACCTTTTCGATACTCCTACAATGAGCAGTTCTTC
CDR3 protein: CASSPDSRTPFRYSYNEQFF

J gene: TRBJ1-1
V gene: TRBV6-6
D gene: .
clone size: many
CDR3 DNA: TGTGCCAGCTCCTTAATCACGCAGGGCACTGAAGCTTTCTTT
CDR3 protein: CASSLITQGTEAFF

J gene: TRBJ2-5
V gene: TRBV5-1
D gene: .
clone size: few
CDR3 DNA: TGCGCCAGCAGCTGGAGTACACCCTCGCAAGAGACCCAGTACTTC
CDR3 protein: CASSWSTPSQETQYF

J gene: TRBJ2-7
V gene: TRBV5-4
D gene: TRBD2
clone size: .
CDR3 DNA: TGTGCCAGCAGTTCCGGGACTAGCGACTCCTACGAGCAGTACTTC
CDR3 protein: CASSSGTSDSYEQYF

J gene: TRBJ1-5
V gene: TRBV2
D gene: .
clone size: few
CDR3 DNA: TGTGCCAGCAGTGTCCAGGGTAGCAATCAGCCCCAGCATTTT
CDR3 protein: CASSVQGSNQPQHF

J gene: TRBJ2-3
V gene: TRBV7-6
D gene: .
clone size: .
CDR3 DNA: TGTGCCAGCAGCGTATCCCCTACAGTAGATACGCAGTATTTT
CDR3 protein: CASSVSPTVDTQYF

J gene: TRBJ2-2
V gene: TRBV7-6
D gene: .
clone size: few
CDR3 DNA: TGTGCCAGCAGCTCGAACCCCTTCCGGGACGAGCTGTTTTTT
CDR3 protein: CASSSNPFRDELFF

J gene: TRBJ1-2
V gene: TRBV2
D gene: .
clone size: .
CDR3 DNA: TGTGCCAGCAGTCCCATCGCGGGGGGCAACTATGGCTACACCTTC
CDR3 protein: CASSPIAGGNYGYTF

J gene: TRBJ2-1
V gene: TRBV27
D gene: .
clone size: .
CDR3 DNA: TGTGCCAGCAGTTTCCCCCGCCAGGGAGGAAATGAGCAGTTCTTC
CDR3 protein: CASSFPRQGGNEQFF

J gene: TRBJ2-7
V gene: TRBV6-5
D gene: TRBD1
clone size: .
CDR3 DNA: TGTGCCAGCAGTTCCAGGACAGGGGGACGGCCCTACGAGCAGTACTTC
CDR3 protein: CASSSRTGGRPYEQYF

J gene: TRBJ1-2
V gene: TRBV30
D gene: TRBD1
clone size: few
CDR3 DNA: TGTGCCTGGGTGACAGGGGGTGGAGCTGGCTACACCTTC
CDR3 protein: CAWVTGGGAGYTF

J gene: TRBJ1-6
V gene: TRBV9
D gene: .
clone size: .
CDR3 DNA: TGTGCCAGCAGCCCCATTGGATACGGACACCGAAATTCACCCCTCCACTTT
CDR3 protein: CASSPIGYGHRNSPLHF

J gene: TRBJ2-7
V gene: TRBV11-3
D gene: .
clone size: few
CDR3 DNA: TGTGCCAGCAGCTTACGGAGTGACACCTACGAGCAGTACTTC
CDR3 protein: CASSLRSDTYEQYF

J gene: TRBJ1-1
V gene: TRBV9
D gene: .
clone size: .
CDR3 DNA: TGTGCCAGCAGCGTAGGGCAGAGCACTGAAGCTTTCTTT
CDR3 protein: CASSVGQSTEAFF

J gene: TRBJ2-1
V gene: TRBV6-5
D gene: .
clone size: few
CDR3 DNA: TGTGCCAGCAGTTATTCGGGACACTACAATGAGCAGTTCTTC
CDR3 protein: CASSYSGHYNEQFF

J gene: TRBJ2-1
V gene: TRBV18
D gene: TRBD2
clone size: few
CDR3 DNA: TGTGCCAGCTCCCCGGACGGGACTAGCGGGTTCAATGAGCAGTTCTTC
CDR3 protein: CASSPDGTSGFNEQFF

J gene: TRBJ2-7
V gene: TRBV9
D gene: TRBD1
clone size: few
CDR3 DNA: TGTGCCAGCAGCGCCGGGGGGACAGGGTCCTACGAGCAGTACTTC
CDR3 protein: CASSAGGTGSYEQYF

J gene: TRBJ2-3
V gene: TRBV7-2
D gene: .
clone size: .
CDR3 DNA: TGTGCCAGCAAAGCAGGGCTCTTGTACAGTTATACGCAGTATTTT
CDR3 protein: CASKAGLLYSYTQYF

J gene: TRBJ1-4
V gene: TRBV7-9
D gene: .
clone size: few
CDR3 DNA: TGTGCCAGCAACCAACAGGGAACTAATGAAAAACTGTTTTTT
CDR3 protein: CASNQQGTNEKLFF

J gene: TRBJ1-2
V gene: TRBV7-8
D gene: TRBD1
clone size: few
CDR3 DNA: TGTGCCAGCAGCCGCGCTACAGGGGGCCTTGGCTACACCTTC
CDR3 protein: CASSRATGGLGYTF

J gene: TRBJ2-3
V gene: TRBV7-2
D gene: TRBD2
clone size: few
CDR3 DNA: TGTGCCAGCAGCTTGAGGACTAGCGGCACAGATACGCAGTATTTT
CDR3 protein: CASSLRTSGTDTQYF

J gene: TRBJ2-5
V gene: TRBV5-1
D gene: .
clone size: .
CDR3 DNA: TGCGCCAGCAGCTTGGACAGCGGCGGCGTGACCCAGTACTTC
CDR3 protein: CASSLDSGGVTQYF

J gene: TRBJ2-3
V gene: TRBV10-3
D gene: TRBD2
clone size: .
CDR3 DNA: TGTGCCACGTCGACTAGCGGGGGCACAGATACGCAGTATTTT
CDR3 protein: CATSTSGGTDTQYF

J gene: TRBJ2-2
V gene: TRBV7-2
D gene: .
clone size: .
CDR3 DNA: TGTGCCAGCAGCTTAGAACCGGCAGGGTCGGTCACCGGGGAGCTGTTTTTT
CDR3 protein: CASSLEPAGSVTGELFF

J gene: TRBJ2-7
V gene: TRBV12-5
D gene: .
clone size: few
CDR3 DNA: TGTGCTAGTGCCCTGGGGACACGGCACGAGCAGTACTTC
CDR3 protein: CASALGTRHEQYF